Here is one TCR beta chain with its context. What it recognizes is unknown. This table comes from immunoSEQ multiplex PCR, and its TCRdb copy is limited to in-frame clones, with some not included. The sample consists of over 100,000 clones, 88% of them appearing once. The CDR3 is 13 residues long. The germline V and J ends were trimmed by 5 bases and 3 bases, with 11 bases remaining between them. CDR1 and CDR2 (germline): SGHRS, YFSETQ. The source of the sample is a study of identifying expanded T cells in peripheral blood. Study-level results: Across healthy donors, higher total template counts meant significantly greater roughly two-week count variance. Differentially abundant clones: about 1.2 between replicates, about 15 at roughly 2 weeks, around 19 at four.

During the collection period, no donor immune events like infections were recorded. The chain has TRBV5-1 and TRBJ1-2; no clear D. Sequenced: blood. This receptor was taken from a person between 18 and 75 years old in good health. CDR3 nucleotide sequence: TGCGCCAGCAGTCGGGAATCTGACTATGGCTACACCTTC. This encodes CASSRESDYGYTF.